This T cell receptor beta chain comes out of a study of blood T cell repertoires in COVID-19. Study background: The origin of the acute and convalescent COVID-19 samples was the United States, Italy and Spain. T cells, B-cell-depleted T cells, or PBMCs supplied cDNA or gDNA.

Participants were aged about 18 to 89 years from more than 20 US areas. Produced via immunoSEQ multiplex PCR; TCRdb's table is partial and in-frame only. The data contain about 140,000 clones, about 80% of them singletons. Germline V gives CDR1 KGHSH, CDR2 LQKENI. The ends lost 3 bases at V and 5 bases at J; junction bases unmatched: 15. The CDR3 has 18 amino acids. The chain couples TRBV18 to TRBJ2-5, with 10 bases matching TRBD2. The sample comprised PBMCs or T cells enriched from blood (not recorded which). The sequence was collected from a woman between 50 and 59 years old who had recovered from COVID-19. In DNA, the CDR3 is TGTGCCAGCTCACCTCCCGAGCGGGAGGGCCGCTGGTTGGAGACCCAGTACTTC. Amino acid sequence: CASSPPEREGRWLETQYF.